A selection of T cell receptor beta chains follows, all from one sample in a study of cytomegalovirus exposure and HLA in healthy donors. Method: immunoSEQ multiplex PCR; TCRdb's copy keeps in-frame clones and lacks some. Among about 92,000 clones listed, about 67% were seen once. Sequenced sample: PBMCs. These receptors were collected from a woman aged 18 to 35 in good health and CMV-seropositive. Each CDR3 is given with its conserved first and last residue. A D gene is named only where the DNA matches it firmly. The listing skips clone size in some rows; elsewhere it reads once, few, many or a size class.

>few|TRBJ1-6|-|TRBV5-5
TGTGCCAGCACCTCTAGTCGCGGCTCCTATAATTCACCCCTCCACTTT
CASTSSRGSYNSPLHF
>-|TRBJ1-2|-|TRBV4-3
TGCGCCAGCAGCCAAGACTACGGACAATCAAGCTACACCTTC
CASSQDYGQSSYTF
>-|TRBJ2-1|-|TRBV7-2
TGTGCCAGCAGCTCCGGGGTTAGGTACAATGAGCAGTTCTTC
CASSSGVRYNEQFF
>-|TRBJ1-1|TRBD1|TRBV6-6
TGTGCCAGCAGTTACGGGACAGAGAACACTGAAGCTTTCTTT
CASSYGTENTEAFF
>once|TRBJ2-5|-|TRBV15
TGTGCCGCCAGCAGAGATCATCGAGCGGAAGAGACCCAGTACTTC
CAASRDHRAEETQYF
>-|TRBJ2-1|-|TRBV6-6
TGTGCCACCGGCGCGGACAATGAGCAGTTCTTC
CATGADNEQFF
>few|TRBJ1-1|TRBD1|TRBV14
TGTGCCAGCAGCCGACGGACAGGCCGAGGTACTGAAGCTTTCTTT
CASSRRTGRGTEAFF
>-|TRBJ2-5|-|TRBV5-8
TGTGCCAGCAGCGGAGCGTTGGAGACCCAGTACTTC
CASSGALETQYF
>-|TRBJ1-1|TRBD1|TRBV2
TGTGCCAGCACAGGGGGCGGAAAGCGGAAGGCTTTCTTT
CASTGGGKRKAFF
>once|TRBJ2-7|TRBD2|TRBV7-6
TGTGCCAGCAGCTATCAAAGCGGGGGTTTCCACGAGCAGTACTTC
CASSYQSGGFHEQYF
>-|TRBJ1-1|-|TRBV7-2
TGTGCCAGCAGCCGACACGGGGGGGTTGGCACTGAAGCTTTCTTT
CASSRHGGVGTEAFF
>-|TRBJ2-7|-|TRBV6-1
TGTGCCAGCAGTGAAACGTTGATGGGGGGCTACGAGCAGTACTTC
CASSETLMGGYEQYF
>once|TRBJ2-3|-|TRBV7-9
TGTGCCAGCAGCTTTTACGGGGGGCGGGCAGATACGCAGTATTTT
CASSFYGGRADTQYF
>-|TRBJ2-5|-|TRBV9
TGTGCCAGCAGCGTAACGGAGGGCCCAGAGACCCAGTACTTC
CASSVTEGPETQYF
>few|TRBJ1-1|-|TRBV19
TGTGCCAGTATCCTACAGGGTCGAGCCACTGAAGCTTTCTTT
CASILQGRATEAFF
>-|TRBJ2-7|-|TRBV5-1
TGCGCCAGCAGCCCCGGGGACACCACCTACGAGCAGTACTTC
CASSPGDTTYEQYF
>-|TRBJ1-6|-|TRBV12-5
TGTGCTAGTGGTTTGGTACGGGAGGGCTGGAAAAATTCACCCCTCCACTTT
CASGLVREGWKNSPLHF
>-|TRBJ1-2|TRBD1|TRBV4-2
TGTGCCAGCAGCCAAGAGGGGGACAGCGTACCGCTGGACTATGGCTACACCTTC
CASSQEGDSVPLDYGYTF
>-|TRBJ1-2|-|TRBV5-1
TGCGCCAGCAGCTTGGGGTGGACAGACTATGGCTACACCTTC
CASSLGWTDYGYTF
>-|TRBJ1-5|TRBD1|TRBV27
TGTGCCAGCAGTTCTTTCGACAGGGTTGATCAGCCCCAGCATTTT
CASSSFDRVDQPQHF
>few|TRBJ1-5|-|TRBV6-6
TGTGCCAGCAGCGCAGGGGAAGTTCAGCCCCAGCATTTT
CASSAGEVQPQHF
>once|TRBJ1-2|TRBD1|TRBV19
TGTGCCAGTAGTCAGGGGGCACTCGGCTACACCTTC
CASSQGALGYTF
>-|TRBJ1-2|-|TRBV6-5
TGTGCCAGCAGTCCCGAGTTGGGGGCGGGTGGCTACACCTTC
CASSPELGAGGYTF
>-|TRBJ2-7|-|TRBV2
TGTGCCAGCAGTGAACGGTACGAGCAGTACTTC
CASSERYEQYF
>-|TRBJ1-2|TRBD1|TRBV5-6
TGTGCCAGCAGTCATCGACAGGGTGGTGGTGGCTACACCTTC
CASSHRQGGGGYTF
>-|TRBJ2-3|-|TRBV9
TGTGCCAGCAGCGTAGTGTCAGGGGCGGATACGCAGTATTTT
CASSVVSGADTQYF
>-|TRBJ2-2|-|TRBV6-1
TGTGCCAGCAGTGAAGCGCTGGAGGTTTTCGGGGAGCTGTTTTTT
CASSEALEVFGELFF
>-|TRBJ2-4|TRBD1|TRBV5-6
TGTGCCAGCAGCCCCGGAGGGACAGGCCTTTTAGCCAAAAACATTCAGTACTTC
CASSPGGTGLLAKNIQYF
>-|TRBJ2-2|-|TRBV7-2
TGTGCCAGCAGCCTGGACTACCGAGAAACCGGGGAGCTGTTTTTT
CASSLDYRETGELFF
>-|TRBJ2-7|TRBD1|TRBV7-2
TGTGCCAGCAGCAGCAGGACAGGGAACGAGCAGTACTTC
CASSSRTGNEQYF
>-|TRBJ1-4|-|TRBV28
TGTGCCAGCAGTTTCCCCGGACGGGTCCGGGGGGAAAAACTGTTTTTT
CASSFPGRVRGEKLFF
>few|TRBJ2-7|-|TRBV28
TGTGCCAGCAGTCCAGGGGACGAGCAGTACTTC
CASSPGDEQYF
>-|TRBJ1-3|TRBD1|TRBV19
TGTGCCAGTAGTCCACAGGGGGCGGAAGGAAACACCATATATTTT
CASSPQGAEGNTIYF
>-|TRBJ2-4|-|TRBV21-1
TGTGCCAGTGGGACTAGCCGGCGGGGAATTCAGTACTTC
CASGTSRRGIQYF
>-|TRBJ2-5|-|TRBV15
TGTGCCACCAGGAGGGGGGGGAAGGGGCAAGAGACCCAGTACTTC
CATRRGGKGQETQYF
>-|TRBJ2-1|-|TRBV7-9
TGTGCCAGCAGCTTTTTAGCGGATGAGCAGTTCTTC
CASSFLADEQFF
>-|TRBJ2-1|-|TRBV4-3
TGCGCCAGCAGCCAAGGATGGCAAAATGAGCAGTTCTTC
CASSQGWQNEQFF
>-|TRBJ1-1|TRBD1|TRBV10-3
TGTGCCATCAGTGTGCTCATAGAGGGGCCCCAGGGGGCGGTCACTGAAGCTTTCTTT
CAISVLIEGPQGAVTEAFF
>once|TRBJ1-1|-|TRBV2
TGTGCCAGCAGCCAGAACACTGAAGCTTTCTTT
CASSQNTEAFF
>-|TRBJ2-1|TRBD2|TRBV6-6
TGTGCCAGCAGCTACCTTAGCGGGGGGTACAATGAGCAGTTCTTC
CASSYLSGGYNEQFF
>few|TRBJ2-1|TRBD1|TRBV11-1
TGTGCCAGCAGCCCGCCGGGACAGGGGAATGAGCAGTTCTTC
CASSPPGQGNEQFF
>few|TRBJ1-5|TRBD1|TRBV19
TGTGCCAGTAGTAGGGACAGGGCCCGATCGACCTTCATCCCCCAGCATTTT
CASSRDRARSTFIPQHF
>-|TRBJ2-7|-|TRBV7-3
TGTGCCAGCAGCCCTAATAACGCCGCCTACGAGCAGTACTTC
CASSPNNAAYEQYF
>few|TRBJ2-5|-|TRBV5-1
TGCGCCAGCAGCTTGGGACAGAGAGAGACCCAGTACTTC
CASSLGQRETQYF
>few|TRBJ2-1|-|TRBV7-9
TGTGCCAGCAGCTTAGCGCTCAGCGGGCCGAACAATGAGCAGTTCTTC
CASSLALSGPNNEQFF
>-|TRBJ2-3|-|TRBV11-3
TGTGCCAGCAGCCCCCTTGGGACTCCCCTTGGTACGCAGTATTTT
CASSPLGTPLGTQYF
>-|TRBJ2-3|TRBD2|TRBV7-6
TGTGCCAGCAGCTTGACTAGCGGGGCAGATACGCAGTATTTT
CASSLTSGADTQYF
>few|TRBJ1-1|-|TRBV30
TGTGCCTGGAGTAACGAGGTGAACACTGAAGCTTTCTTT
CAWSNEVNTEAFF
>-|TRBJ2-3|TRBD2|TRBV2
TGTGCCCACCTTGGGACTAGCGGGATAGCAGATACGCAGTATTTT
CAHLGTSGIADTQYF
>-|TRBJ1-5|-|TRBV15
TGTGCCACCAGCAGAGACCCAGGGGATTTTGGGCCCCAGCATTTT
CATSRDPGDFGPQHF
>once|TRBJ1-1|-|TRBV5-1
TGCGCCAGCAGCTTGAAACAGGGTCATGAAGCTTTCTTT
CASSLKQGHEAFF
>-|TRBJ2-1|-|TRBV10-2
TGCGCCACCCGAGGGAGCGGGCCCTACAATGAGCAGTTCTTC
CATRGSGPYNEQFF
>-|TRBJ2-3|-|TRBV2
TGTGCCAGCAGTCAACAGGGCCAGGGGTTGCCCACAGATACGCAGTATTTT
CASSQQGQGLPTDTQYF
>-|TRBJ2-2|-|TRBV7-9
TGTGCCAGCAGCTTAGACTCGACCGGGGAGCTGTTTTTT
CASSLDSTGELFF
>-|TRBJ2-5|TRBD2|TRBV2
TGTGCCAGCAGTCGACTAGCGGAGGGGACCCAGTACTTC
CASSRLAEGTQYF
>-|TRBJ1-4|TRBD1|TRBV18
TGTGCCAGCTCACCACTCCGGGTTATCACAGGGGTCGGAAATGAAAAACTGTTTTTT
CASSPLRVITGVGNEKLFF
>-|TRBJ2-2|TRBD2|TRBV4-2
TGTGCCAGCAGCCAGCGGGAGGAGAACACCGGGGAGCTGTTTTTT
CASSQREENTGELFF
>-|TRBJ2-7|-|TRBV4-2
TGTGCCAGCAGCCAAGCGGCAGGGGAAAGCTCCTACGAGCAGTACTTC
CASSQAAGESSYEQYF
>few|TRBJ2-1|TRBD1|TRBV6-5
TGTGCCAGCAGTTTGACAGGGTCAGGTGAGCAGTTCTTC
CASSLTGSGEQFF